One sample yielded the 32 T cell receptor beta chains listed below, sequenced in a study of blood T cell repertoires in COVID-19. Only in-frame clones appear in the TCRdb table, and some are missing; sequencing was by immunoSEQ multiplex PCR. The sample holds about 69,000 clones, 80% to 85% seen once. The sample comprised peripheral blood. The receptors derive from an elderly woman with acute or convalescent COVID-19.

The chain has TRBV2 and TRBJ2-2, with unresolved D. Deletions cut 4 bases from V and 1 base from J, with 4 bases between. The germline V gene encodes CDR1 SNHLY and CDR2 FYNNEI. The CDR3 contains 13 residues. The CDR3 coding sequence is TGTGCCAGCAGTGTATGGAACACCGGGGAGCTGTTTTTT. Translation: CASSVWNTGELFF.

This clone has more than one count but fewer than ten. CDR3 sequence reads: CASSGTVTSYGYTF. CDR3 DNA sequence: TGTGCCAGCAGCGGGACAGTTACCTCCTATGGCTACACCTTC. The J gene is TRBJ1-2, the V gene TRBV9, with D perhaps matching TRBD1 (6 bases). Looked up from germline, CDR1 is SGDLS and CDR2 is YYNGEE. CDR3 length: 14 residues. Trimming shortened V by 3 bases and J by 4 bases, and 13 bases separated the two germline ends.

This clone was seen just once. The chain uses TRBV7-9 and TRBJ1-5; D is perhaps TRBD1 (5 bases). Trimming removed 1 base from V and 1 base from J, with 17 bases in between. This CDR3 is built from 18 residues. Germline-derived CDR1 and CDR2 are SEHNR and FQNEAQ (reference sequence). The DNA for the CDR3 is TGTGCCAGCAGCTTAGGGGGAACGGACCGGGGGAGCAATCAGCCCCAGCATTTT. Residues: CASSLGGTDRGSNQPQHF.

This clone has a single count. The genes are TRBV18 and TRBJ1-5; D might be TRBD1 (6 bases). V was shortened by 3 bases and J by 3 bases, with 9 bases between the two germline ends. The CDR3 contains 14 residues. The germline gives CDR1 KGHSH, CDR2 LQKENI. The CDR3 is CASSPSGDNQPQHF. CDR3 in DNA: TGTGCCAGCTCACCCTCAGGGGACAATCAGCCCCAGCATTTT.

V and J are TRBV3-1 (or the pseudogene TRBV3-2) and TRBJ2-1, with 8 bases lining up with TRBD1. Germline CDR1 LGHDT, CDR2 YNNKEL (reference sequence). The CDR3 extends over 17 amino acids. Trimming removed 4 bases from V and 4 bases from J; junction bases left unmatched: 12. CDR3: CASSPFRSHRGYNEQFF. The CDR3 DNA sequence: TGTGCCAGCAGCCCCTTCAGATCCCACAGGGGGTACAATGAGCAGTTCTTC.

The chain is built from TRBV7-9 and TRBJ2-1, with 9 positions matching TRBD1. The germline V gene has CDR1 SEHNR and CDR2 FQNEAQ (reference sequence). The CDR3 length is 18 residues. With 8 bases clipped from V and 0 bases from J, the junction kept 14 bases outside the gene matches. CDR3 coding DNA: TGTGCCAGCGCCTCGGGACAGGGAACGCAAAGCTCCTACAATGAGCAGTTCTTC. Translated, it gives CASASGQGTQSSYNEQFF. Drawing the rest from reference TRBV7-9 and TRBJ2-1, the complete variable domain is DTGVSQNPRHKITKRGQNVTFRCDPISEHNRLYWYRQTLGQGPEFLTYFQNEAQLEKSRLLSDRFSAERPKGSFSTLEIQRTEQGDSAMYLCASASGQGTQSSYNEQFFGPGTRLTVL.

This clone appeared once. The J gene is TRBJ2-7, the V gene TRBV18; D is perhaps TRBD1 (5 bases). Per the germline V gene, CDR1 is KGHSH and CDR2 is LQKENI. This CDR3 spans 12 amino acids. V dropped 4 bases and J dropped 4 bases, with 8 bases sitting between them. CDR3 protein: CASSRDSYEQYF. The DNA for the CDR3 is TGTGCCAGCTCACGAGACAGTTACGAGCAGTACTTC.

Comment on this clone: The germline gene is not matched at one end of the junction; a read error may be the cause. V and J are TRBV7-7 and TRBJ1-1, with D uncertain. The CDR3 runs to 10 residues. CDR1 and CDR2 (germline): SSHAT, FNYEAQ (reference sequence). The CDR3 DNA sequence: TGTGCTAGCAGCCCCTCACGGGCTTTCTTT. Protein product: CASSPSRAFF.

The chain recombines TRBV7-8 with TRBJ1-4, with 12 positions matching TRBD1. The germline V gene encodes CDR1 SGHVS and CDR2 FQNEAQ. Trimming removed 3 bases from V and 7 bases from J; junction bases left unmatched: 9. The CDR3 is 17 residues long. The CDR3 DNA reads as TGTGCCAGCAGCTTCCCCGGGACAGGGGGCGCAGCTGAAAAACTGTTTTTT. Translated, it gives CASSFPGTGGAAEKLFF.

The V call is TRBV10-1, the J call TRBJ2-3; D gene uncertain. CDR3 length: 15 residues. Trimming pared 2 bases from V and 1 base from J, leaving 10 bases between. Germline CDR1 WNHNN, CDR2 SYGVQD (reference sequence). In DNA, the CDR3 is TGCGCCAGCAGTGAGACCCAGATCGGCACAGATACGCAGTATTTT. Protein product: CASSETQIGTDTQYF.

This chain connects TRBV3-1 (or the pseudogene TRBV3-2) to TRBJ1-1; 12 nucleotides agree with TRBD1. This CDR3 contains 14 residues. Unmatched junction bases numbered 8, after V lost 4 bases and J lost 11 bases. CDR1 is LGHDT and CDR2 is YNNKEL in the germline V gene (reference sequence). The CDR3 region is CASSPRDRGRNAFF. The CDR3 DNA sequence: TGTGCCAGCAGCCCACGGGACAGGGGGCGGAACGCTTTCTTT.

V gene TRBV5-1 combines with J gene TRBJ2-7, with 8 bases that match TRBD2. Looked up from germline, CDR1 is SGHRS and CDR2 is YFSETQ. After removal of 2 bases from V and 4 bases from J, the junction contained 11 bases not matched to a gene. CDR3 size: 16 residues. DNA of the CDR3: TGCGCCAGCAGCTTCAATGGAGGGAGCGGGGGTTACGAGCAGTACTTC. This codes for CASSFNGGSGGYEQYF.

The chain recombines TRBV3-1 (or the pseudogene TRBV3-2) with TRBJ1-1; the D gene is possibly TRBD1 (5 bases). This CDR3 comprises 17 residues. Germline-derived CDR1 and CDR2 are LGHDT and YNNKEL (reference sequence). Deletions cut 4 bases from V and 1 base from J, with 19 bases between. The CDR3 region is CASSPGRTPERNTEAFF. The CDR3 nucleotides are TGTGCCAGCAGCCCAGGGAGGACACCGGAACGGAACACTGAAGCTTTCTTT.

CDR3 region: CASSPWTGPNTEAFF. CDR3 in DNA: TGTGCCAGCAGCCCTTGGACAGGACCGAACACTGAAGCTTTCTTT. The V and J genes are TRBV9 and TRBJ1-1; 7 bases map to TRBD1. Germline V gene lookup returns CDR1 SGDLS and CDR2 YYNGEE. There are 15 residues in the CDR3. With 4 bases clipped from V and 1 base from J, the junction kept 7 bases outside the gene matches.

V gene TRBV14 combines with J gene TRBJ2-1, with D uncertain. The germline V gene encodes CDR1 SGHDN and CDR2 FVKESK. This CDR3 contains 15 residues. V was cut by 0 bases and J by 7 bases, with 13 bases left in between. The DNA of the CDR3 is TGTGCCAGCAGCCAAGATTCGGCAGGAAGGAATGAGCAGTTCTTC. As protein: CASSQDSAGRNEQFF.

The J gene is TRBJ1-1, the V gene TRBV29-1; 7 nucleotides line up with TRBD1. Germline CDR1 and CDR2: SQVTM and ANQGSEA. The V and J ends lost 4 bases and 1 base, in that order; junction bases with no gene match: 9. The CDR3 length is 15 residues. CDR3 amino acids: CSVAKGAGGNTEAFF. CDR3 sequence (DNA): TGCAGCGTTGCCAAGGGGGCAGGAGGGAACACTGAAGCTTTCTTT.

This CDR3 reads CASSAGTGYGSQPQHF. CDR3 bases: TGTGCCAGCAGCGCGGGGACAGGGTACGGTAGTCAGCCCCAGCATTTT. J is TRBJ1-5 and V is TRBV5-6, with TRBD1 matching 9 bases. V trimming: 4 bases; J trimming: 6 bases; junction bases outside the gene matches: 11. Germline assignment: CDR1 SGHDT and CDR2 YYEEEE. The CDR3 contains 16 residues.

The CDR3 here is CASSFRTSGNTGELFF. CDR3 nucleotides: TGCGCCAGCAGCTTCCGGACTAGCGGCAACACCGGGGAGCTGTTTTTT. The chain links TRBV5-1 to TRBJ2-2, with 10 bases identical to TRBD2. The CDR3 contains 16 residues. The V gene's germline CDR1 is SGHRS and CDR2 YFSETQ. Trimming took 2 bases from V and 2 from J; bases not matched to a gene: 3.

CDR3: CASSGVQSSYEQYF. Written as DNA, the CDR3 is TGTGCCAGCAGCGGAGTCCAGAGCTCCTACGAGCAGTACTTC. The chain joins TRBV7-9 to TRBJ2-7; D not resolved. Looked up from germline, CDR1 is SEHNR and CDR2 is FQNEAQ (reference sequence). Trimming removed 5 bases from V and 0 bases from J, with 11 bases in between. CDR3 size: 14 residues.

The CDR3 DNA sequence: TGTGCCATCAGTTCCCCGGACAGGCCACCTAACACAGATACGCAGTATTTT. It encodes CAISSPDRPPNTDTQYF. V usage is TRBV10-3 and J usage is TRBJ2-3; 7 positions match TRBD1. V trimming: 5 bases; J trimming: 2 bases; junction bases outside the gene matches: 13. The CDR3 has 17 amino acids. Germline CDR1 ENHRY, CDR2 SYGVKD.

CDR3 DNA sequence: TGTGCCAGCAGCTTAGTTAGCGGGGGGGCATCAGATACGCAGTATTTT. Translated, it gives CASSLVSGGASDTQYF. V and J are TRBV7-6 and TRBJ2-3; the match to TRBD2 covers 11 bases. The ends lost 1 base at V and 4 bases at J; junction bases unmatched: 4. From germline, CDR1 is SGHVS and CDR2 FNYEAQ. This CDR3 contains 16 residues.

Here the CDR3 reads CASSLFRTNTGELFF. DNA for the CDR3: TGCGCCAGCAGCTTGTTTAGAACGAACACCGGGGAGCTGTTTTTT. V and J are TRBV5-1 and TRBJ2-2; the D is unclear. Trimming pared 1 base from V and 0 bases from J, leaving 7 bases between. Germline V gene sequence: CDR1 SGHRS, CDR2 YFSETQ. The CDR3 sequence is 15 residues long.

The chain combines TRBV29-1 with TRBJ1-1; D call uncertain. The CDR3 has 13 residues. Trimming left V 0 bases short and J 4 bases short, with 9 bases between. Germline CDR1 is SQVTM and CDR2 is ANQGSEA. The CDR3 loop reads CSVEEGRGTEAFF. For the CDR3, the DNA is TGCAGCGTTGAAGAAGGACGGGGCACTGAAGCTTTCTTT.

The gene calls are TRBV10-3 and TRBJ2-7; 12 bases are a match to TRBD1. The V segment lost 4 bases and the J segment 5 bases; nucleotides outside the gene matches: 12. Germline V gene sequence: CDR1 ENHRY, CDR2 SYGVKD. CDR3 length: 17 amino acids. CDR3 region: CAISGLGTGGNMNEQYF. In DNA form, the CDR3 reads TGTGCCATCAGTGGACTTGGGACAGGGGGCAATATGAACGAGCAGTACTTC.

The chain links TRBV6-5 to TRBJ2-6, with D hard to call. Germline CDR1 MNHEY, CDR2 SVGAGI. V lost 7 bases, J lost 2 bases, and 6 bases lay in between. The CDR3 totals 13 residues. The CDR3 loop is CASTSPGANVLTF. The DNA of the CDR3 is TGTGCCAGCACTTCCCCTGGGGCCAACGTCCTGACTTTC.

The gene calls are TRBV5-4 and TRBJ2-3; tentative D call: TRBD1 (5 bases). Trimming cost V 2 bases and J 14 bases, with 12 bases left between them. Per germline, CDR1 SGHNT and CDR2 YYREEE (reference sequence). The CDR3 totals 11 residues. Written as DNA, the CDR3 is TGTGCCAGCAGCTTTGGGGCCCTTGGGTATTTT. Its protein product is CASSFGALGYF.

This chain connects TRBV7-2 to TRBJ2-3; D is unresolved. There are 16 residues in the CDR3. Germline values: CDR1 SGHTA, CDR2 FQGNSA. V lost 5 bases and J lost 0, with 15 bases in between. CDR3 protein: CASSASFGGSTDTQYF. CDR3 nucleotides: TGTGCCAGCAGCGCCTCCTTTGGCGGTAGCACAGATACGCAGTATTTT.

This chain connects TRBV11-3 to TRBJ2-3; D may be TRBD2 (6 bases). Trimming shortened V by 1 base and J by 3 bases, and 14 bases separated the two germline ends. Per the germline V gene, CDR1 is SGHNT and CDR2 is YENEEA. The CDR3 spans 16 residues. The CDR3 sequence is CASSLGGGDLTDTQYF. Written as DNA, the CDR3 is TGTGCCAGCAGCTTAGGGGGCGGGGATTTGACAGATACGCAGTATTTT. Full variable domain (missing parts from reference TRBV11-3 and TRBJ2-3): EAGVVQSPRYKIIEKKQPVAFWCNPISGHNTLYWYLQNLGQGPELLIRYENEEAVDDSQLPKDRFSAERLKGVDSTLKIQPAELGDSAVYLCASSLGGGDLTDTQYFGPGTRLTVL.

This chain uses TRBV5-1 with TRBJ1-3; a possible D gene is TRBD1 (5 bases). CDR1 is SGHRS, CDR2 YFSETQ, per germline. The V gene lost 2 bases and the J gene lost 1 base, with 7 bases spanning the gap. This CDR3 comprises 14 residues. Here the CDR3 reads CASSLGVSGNTIYF. The DNA of the CDR3 is TGCGCCAGCAGCTTAGGGGTTTCTGGAAACACCATATATTTT.

The chain is built from TRBV3-1 (or the pseudogene TRBV3-2) and TRBJ2-1, with TRBD2 matching over 7 bases. Germline V gene lookup returns CDR1 LGHDT and CDR2 YNNKEL (reference sequence). The V gene end was trimmed by 0 bases and the J gene end by 7 bases; junction bases not matched to a gene: 6. CDR3 length: 15 amino acids. The CDR3 coding sequence is TGTGCCAGCAGCCAAGACTCCGGGGGGTGGAATGAGCAGTTCTTC. This encodes CASSQDSGGWNEQFF.

This clone came up once. The chain links TRBV25-1 to TRBJ1-2; 7 nucleotides agree with TRBD1. Germline CDR1 is MGHDK and CDR2 is SYGVNS. This CDR3 is 14 amino acids long. V shed 5 bases, J shed 4 bases, and the junction held 7 bases outside the gene matches. CDR3 nucleotide sequence: TGTGCCAGCAGTATCACAGGGGATCGCTATGGCTACACCTTC. Its protein is CASSITGDRYGYTF.

V and J are TRBV10-3 and TRBJ1-2; unclear D gene. The CDR3 length is 13 residues. The ends were cut back, 6 bases at V and 0 bases at J, with 8 bases in the middle. Germline CDR1 is ENHRY and CDR2 is SYGVKD. CDR3 in DNA: TGTGCCATCAGAGAAGAGGCTAACTATGGCTACACCTTC. It yields the protein CAIREEANYGYTF.